One and the same sample provided the 27 T cell receptor beta chains below, sequenced in a study of identical twins' blood T cells. TCRdb recomputed calls from the 5' RACE reads with MiXCR, one row per CDR3 protein. Counted here are 400,000 or so distinct CDR3 sequences, roughly 27% occurring once; the ten biggest clones make up about 6%. The sequenced sample was PBMCs. These receptors were obtained from a woman between 18 and 55 years old in good health.

CDR3 residues: CASSPEASGNTIYF. The CDR3 DNA follows: TGTGCCAGCAGCCCAGAGGCCTCTGGAAACACCATATATTTT. V gene TRBV3-1 combines with J gene TRBJ1-3; D uncertain. The germline V and J ends were trimmed by 4 bases and 0 bases, with 7 bases remaining between them. Germline V gene lookup returns CDR1 LGHDT and CDR2 YNNKEL (reference sequence). This CDR3 spans 14 amino acids.

This clonotype was seen only a few times. The chain couples TRBV7-6 to TRBJ2-7; D is perhaps TRBD2 (5 bases). The CDR3 totals 14 residues. The V gene lost 1 base and the J gene lost 1 base, with 8 bases spanning the gap. Per germline, CDR1 SGHVS and CDR2 FNYEAQ. CDR3: CASSLVGESYEQYF. For the CDR3, the DNA is TGTGCCAGCAGCTTAGTCGGGGAATCCTACGAGCAGTACTTC.

In the case of this clonotype: One end of the junction does not line up with germline, which may come from a read error. This chain uses TRBV5-1 with TRBJ1-2, with D perhaps TRBD1 (5 bases). CDR1 is SGHRS, CDR2 YFSETQ, per germline. The CDR3 length is 15 residues. Here the CDR3 reads CAISSEPGAGYGYTF. As DNA, the CDR3 is TGCGCCATCAGCTCTGAACCCGGGGCGGGCTATGGCTACACCTTC. The entire variable domain, with the rest obtained from reference TRBV5-1 and TRBJ1-2, is as follows: KAGVTQTPRYLIKTRGQQVTLSCSPISGHRSVSWYQQTPGQGLQFLFEYFSETQRNKGNFPGRFSGRQFSNSRSEMNVSTLELGDSALYLCAISSEPGAGYGYTFGSGTRLTVV.

The gene calls are TRBV11-2 and TRBJ1-6, with TRBD1 as a possible D gene (6 bases). Germline V gene data show CDR1 as SGHAT and CDR2 as FQNNGV. The CDR3 runs to 16 residues. With 5 bases removed from V and 7 bases from J, the gap between germline ends came to 18 bases. The CDR3: CASSLTWGAENSPLHF. For the CDR3, the DNA is TGTGCCAGCAGCCTCACATGGGGGGCTGAAAATTCACCCCTCCACTTT.

In this sample, this clonotype turned up many times. The chain recombines TRBV4-1 with TRBJ2-3, with D possibly TRBD2 on 6 matching bases. The V end was cut by 0 bases, the J end by 7 bases, with 23 bases between. The CDR3 length is 18 residues. The germline gives CDR1 MGHRA, CDR2 YSYEKL. The CDR3 spells CASSQDPTRGTPSNTQYF. CDR3 DNA: TGCGCCAGCAGCCAAGACCCGACTCGGGGGACCCCTTCAAATACGCAGTATTTT.

Comments on this clonotype: The junction shows a germline mismatch at one end, possibly a read error. The gene calls are TRBV27 and TRBJ1-1; D not resolved. This CDR3 contains 13 residues. CDR1 MNHEY and CDR2 SMNVEV come from the germline V gene (reference sequence). CDR3 bases: TGTGCCAGCAGTATCACAGCGAACACTGGAGCTTTCTTT. This encodes CASSITANTGAFF.

This rearrangement joins TRBV12-3 or TRBV12-4 to TRBJ1-5; D is unclear. The V end lost 5 bases, the J end lost 11 bases, and 16 bases lay between the germline ends. The CDR3 consists of 13 residues. CDR3 region: CASSPLGRSAQHF. The CDR3 DNA is TGTGCCAGCAGTCCGCTAGGTCGGTCGGCCCAGCATTTT.

This clonotype was detected many times. The chain joins TRBV19 to TRBJ2-1; D remains ambiguous. This CDR3 region has 12 residues. Germline loops: CDR1 LNHDA, CDR2 SQIVND (reference sequence). Trimming took 5 bases from V and 2 from J, leaving 4 bases between them. The CDR3 region has the DNA TGTGCCAGTAGTCTCGCCTACAATGAGCAGTTCTTC. It yields the protein CASSLAYNEQFF.

This clonotype was detected a few times. CDR3 sequence reads: CASSEWGLPHNEQFF. The CDR3 DNA is TGTGCCAGCAGTGAGTGGGGACTCCCTCACAATGAGCAGTTCTTC. The V and J genes are TRBV6-1 and TRBJ2-1, with D possibly TRBD2 on 6 matching bases. The CDR3 spans 15 residues. V lost 3 bases and J 5 bases, leaving 14 bases between the germline ends. Per germline, CDR1 MNHNS and CDR2 SASEGT.

In its sample, this clonotype was seen a few times. The chain has TRBV5-1 and TRBJ2-2, with D perhaps matching TRBD2 (6 bases). V lost 7 bases to trimming and J lost 1 base, with 8 bases between them. The CDR3 runs to 13 residues. Per the germline V gene, CDR1 is SGHRS and CDR2 is YFSETQ. The CDR3 DNA is TGCGCCAGCTGGGGGGTGAACACCGGGGAGCTGTTTTTT. Amino acid sequence: CASWGVNTGELFF. Looking up the rest from reference TRBV5-1 and TRBJ2-2 gives the full variable domain: KAGVTQTPRYLIKTRGQQVTLSCSPISGHRSVSWYQQTPGQGLQFLFEYFSETQRNKGNFPGRFSGRQFSNSRSEMNVSTLELGDSALYLCASWGVNTGELFFGEGSRLTVL.

The rearrangement joins TRBV29-1 to TRBJ2-1; no reliable D call. Germline CDR1 is SQVTM and CDR2 is ANQGSEA. The CDR3 is 12 amino acids. V was pared by 7 bases and J by 9 bases, with 16 bases between. CDR3: CSAPLGWGEQFF. In nucleotides, the CDR3 is TGCAGCGCCCCCCTGGGTTGGGGTGAGCAGTTCTTC.

This clonotype was seen a handful of times. V usage is TRBV10-3 and J usage is TRBJ2-2; D might be TRBD1 (5 bases). The ends were cut back, 7 bases at V and 2 bases at J, with 14 bases in the middle. The CDR3 runs 15 residues. Germline V gene lookup returns CDR1 ENHRY and CDR2 SYGVKD. The CDR3 loop reads CAIKLSTGNTGELFF. The CDR3 DNA follows: TGTGCCATCAAGTTAAGCACAGGAAACACCGGGGAGCTGTTTTTT.

With respect to this clonotype: This may come from a read error, since a much larger clone is one base off. The V gene is TRBV10-3, the J gene TRBJ1-2; D is possibly TRBD1 (6 bases). The CDR3 contains 13 residues. From germline, CDR1 is ENHRY and CDR2 SYGVKD. CDR3 DNA: TGTGCCACCAGTGGAGGACAGTCCTATGGCTACACCTTC. It translates to CATSGGQSYGYTF.

This clonotype has just a few counts. The chain joins TRBV5-5 to TRBJ1-2, with D unclear. Germline V gene sequence: CDR1 SGHKS, CDR2 YYEKEE (reference sequence). The ends were cut back, 4 bases at V and 0 bases at J, with 16 bases in the middle. The CDR3 loop spans 16 amino acids. CDR3 coding DNA: TGTGCCAGCAGCCACGGACGAACTTTAGCTAACTATGGCTACACCTTC. This encodes CASSHGRTLANYGYTF.

This clonotype has more than one count but fewer than ten. The J gene is TRBJ1-2, the V gene TRBV2; no reliable D call. V lost 1 base to trimming and J lost 7 bases, with 13 bases between them. CDR1 and CDR2 from the germline V gene are SNHLY and FYNNEI. This CDR3 comprises 14 residues. CDR3: CASSEVRSESGYTF. The CDR3 region has the DNA TGTGCCAGCAGTGAAGTTAGGAGTGAGAGTGGCTACACCTTC.

The chain carries TRBV11-2 and TRBJ1-1, with TRBD1 matching 7 bases. With V trimmed by 2 bases and J by 7 bases, 7 bases remained unmatched. Germline assignment: CDR1 SGHAT and CDR2 FQNNGV. The CDR3 covers 14 residues. The CDR3 DNA reads as TGTGCCAGCAGCTTACGGGACAGCCCTATTGAAGCTTTCTTT. It yields the protein CASSLRDSPIEAFF.

This clonotype was picked up one time. The chain links TRBV20-1 to TRBJ1-2, with 7 bases matching TRBD1. From germline, CDR1 is DFQATT and CDR2 SNEGSKA (reference sequence). V lost 5 bases, J lost 6 bases, and 12 bases stayed unmatched. The CDR3 length is 14 residues. The CDR3, as DNA: TGCAGTGCTTCCACACAGGGGAATTGGCATGGCTACACCTTC. Protein: CSASTQGNWHGYTF.

Regarding this clonotype: At one boundary the junction diverges from the germline segment, which might be a read error. This chain connects TRBV20-1 to TRBJ2-3; TRBD1 or TRBD2 may be the D gene (5 bases each). The CDR3 length is 14 residues. CDR1 and CDR2 (germline): DFQATT, SNEGSKA (reference sequence). CDR3 loop: CGARGRDSTDTQYF. Written as DNA, the CDR3 is TGCGGTGCTAGAGGAAGGGACAGCACAGATACGCAGTATTTT.

This clonotype was counted once. The chain uses TRBV4-3 and TRBJ2-7; D unresolved. Trimming removed 0 bases at V and 2 bases at J, with 17 bases between. The CDR3 extends over 17 amino acids. Germline CDR1 is LGHNA and CDR2 is YSLEER. CDR3 nucleotide sequence: TGCGCCAGCAGCCAAGATCAACTCGTTGGGCAGACCTACGAGCAGTACTTC. It yields the protein CASSQDQLVGQTYEQYF.

The chain uses TRBV7-2 and TRBJ2-7; maybe TRBD1 (6 bases). CDR3 size: 13 residues. V lost 7 bases and J 1 base, leaving 11 bases between the germline ends. Germline CDR1 is SGHTA and CDR2 is FQGNSA. CDR3 in DNA: TGTGCCAGCAAGCCAGGGGCATCCTACGAGCAGTACTTC. Residues: CASKPGASYEQYF. The variable domain in full, completed from reference TRBV7-2 and TRBJ2-7, reads GAGVSQSPSNKVTEKGKDVELRCDPISGHTALYWYRQSLGQGLEFLIYFQGNSAPDKSGLPSDRFSAERTGGSVSTLTIQRTQQEDSAVYLCASKPGASYEQYFGPGTRLTVT.

This clonotype was found many times. The chain couples TRBV7-2 to TRBJ1-1, with D hard to call. CDR3 length: 13 amino acids. V dropped 2 bases and J dropped 0 bases, with 4 bases sitting between them. Looked up from germline, CDR1 is SGHTA and CDR2 is FQGNSA. In nucleotides, the CDR3 is TGTGCCAGCAGCTTATTCCTGAACACTGAAGCTTTCTTT. Encoded protein: CASSLFLNTEAFF.

The chain couples TRBV20-1 to TRBJ2-3; 9 bases match TRBD2. The CDR3 length is 15 residues. The V and J ends lost 1 base and 2 bases, in that order; junction bases with no gene match: 4. CDR1 and CDR2 (germline): DFQATT, SNEGSKA (reference sequence). The CDR3 loop reads CSARGLADFTDTQYF. DNA of the CDR3: TGCAGTGCTAGAGGACTAGCGGACTTCACAGATACGCAGTATTTT.

This sequence joins TRBV6-6 and TRBJ1-4; D uncertain. The CDR3 length is 17 residues. Germline-derived CDR1 and CDR2 are MNHNY and SVGAGI (reference sequence). Trimming cost V 2 bases and J 0 bases, with 13 bases left between them. The CDR3 DNA reads TGTGCCAGCAGTTACGAGTTGGAGAGTGCAACTAATGAAAAACTGTTTTTT. This encodes CASSYELESATNEKLFF.

This clonotype has ten or more counts. The V gene is TRBV5-1, the J gene TRBJ1-1; D is unclear. In germline, CDR1 is SGHRS, CDR2 YFSETQ. CDR3 length: 12 amino acids. V was pared by 5 bases and J by 1 base, with 6 bases between. CDR3 sequence: CASRTENTEAFF. The CDR3, as DNA: TGCGCCAGCAGGACCGAGAACACTGAAGCTTTCTTT. Full variable domain (missing parts from reference TRBV5-1 and TRBJ1-1): KAGVTQTPRYLIKTRGQQVTLSCSPISGHRSVSWYQQTPGQGLQFLFEYFSETQRNKGNFPGRFSGRQFSNSRSEMNVSTLELGDSALYLCASRTENTEAFFGQGTRLTVV.

This clonotype has a handful of counts. This CDR3 is CASSVDSYNEQFF. Here the CDR3 DNA reads TGTGCCAGCTCCGTAGACTCCTACAATGAGCAGTTCTTC. The rearrangement links TRBV13 to TRBJ2-1; D is undetermined. Germline loops: CDR1 PRHDT, CDR2 FYEKMQ (reference sequence). V was shortened by 8 bases and J by 0 bases, with 8 bases between the two germline ends. The CDR3 has 13 amino acids.

This clonotype showed up just a few times. The chain has TRBV24-1 and TRBJ2-3; D unresolved. There are 15 residues in the CDR3. Germline V lookup: CDR1 KGHDR, CDR2 SFDVKD. The V end lost 2 bases, the J end lost 1 base, and 9 bases lay between the germline ends. In DNA form, the CDR3 reads TGTGCCACCAGTGATTCTCTAGGCCGCACAGATACGCAGTATTTT. This codes for CATSDSLGRTDTQYF.

Many counts were recorded for this clonotype. This sequence joins TRBV29-1 and TRBJ2-1; unclear D gene. The V gene lost 3 bases and the J gene lost 0 bases, with 12 bases spanning the gap. Germline lookup yields CDR1 SQVTM and CDR2 ANQGSEA. CDR3 length: 15 amino acids. CDR3 loop: CSVEGRKSSYNEQFF. The CDR3 coding sequence is TGCAGCGTTGAGGGTAGGAAGAGCTCCTACAATGAGCAGTTCTTC.